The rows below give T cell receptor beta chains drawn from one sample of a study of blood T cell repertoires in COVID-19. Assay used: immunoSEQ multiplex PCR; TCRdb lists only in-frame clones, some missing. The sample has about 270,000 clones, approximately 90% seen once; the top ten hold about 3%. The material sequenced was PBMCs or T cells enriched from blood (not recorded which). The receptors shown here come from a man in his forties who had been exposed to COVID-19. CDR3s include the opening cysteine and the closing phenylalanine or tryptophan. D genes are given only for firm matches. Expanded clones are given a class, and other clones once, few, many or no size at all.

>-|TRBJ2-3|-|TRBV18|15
TGTGCCAGCTCACCACCGGACAGATACACAGATACGCAGTATTTT
CASSPPDRYTDTQYF
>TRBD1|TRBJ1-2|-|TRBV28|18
TGTGCCAGCAGTTTAATACGGGACAGAAAAATGCGAGAATATGGCTACACCTTC
CASSLIRDRKMREYGYTF
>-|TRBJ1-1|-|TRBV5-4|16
TGTGCCAGCAGCACCCTCAACCGGGTTTCGAACACTGAAGCTTTCTTT
CASSTLNRVSNTEAFF
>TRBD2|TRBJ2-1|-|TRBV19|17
TGTGCCAGTAGTATAGGTTTCGGCGGGAGGGCCATGAATGAGCAGTTCTTC
CASSIGFGGRAMNEQFF
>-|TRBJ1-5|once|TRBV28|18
TGTGCCAGCAGTTTATGGGCTCGGGGGAGATATAGCAATCAGCCCCAGCATTTT
CASSLWARGRYSNQPQHF
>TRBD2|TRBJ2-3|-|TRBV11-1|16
TGTGCCAGCAGCTTCATAGCGGGAGGGCCCACAGATACGCAGTATTTT
CASSFIAGGPTDTQYF
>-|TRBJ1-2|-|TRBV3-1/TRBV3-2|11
TGTGCCAGCAGCCGAGGTTATGGCTACACCTTC
CASSRGYGYTF
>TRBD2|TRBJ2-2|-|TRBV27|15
TGTGCCAGCAGTCCCCTAGCGGGAGGGCCGGGGGAGCTGTTTTTT
CASSPLAGGPGELFF
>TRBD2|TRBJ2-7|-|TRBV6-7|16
TGTGCCAGCAGCCCCCGTCGGGAGGGCGTCTCCTACGAGCAGTACTTC
CASSPRREGVSYEQYF
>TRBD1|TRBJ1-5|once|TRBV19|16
TGTGCCAGTAGTACCTACGGGACAGGGGGCAATCAGCCCCAGCATTTT
CASSTYGTGGNQPQHF
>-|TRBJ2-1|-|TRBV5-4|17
TGTGCCAGCAGCTTGAATTCGGGTTTGGACTCCTACAATGAGCAGTTCTTC
CASSLNSGLDSYNEQFF
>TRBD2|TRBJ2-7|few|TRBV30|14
TGTGCCTGGAGTGGGATAGCGGGAGTCTACGAGCAGTACTTC
CAWSGIAGVYEQYF
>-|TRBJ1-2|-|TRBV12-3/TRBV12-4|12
TGTGCCAGCAGTCCGGGGGGCTATGGCTACACCTTC
CASSPGGYGYTF
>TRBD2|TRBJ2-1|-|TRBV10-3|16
TGTGCCATCAGTGAGTTGCAGCGGGAGAGCTACAATGAGCAGTTCTTC
CAISELQRESYNEQFF
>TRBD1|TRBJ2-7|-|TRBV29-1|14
TGCAGCGCCGGCCGACAGGGGGTAGCCGACGAGCAGTACTTC
CSAGRQGVADEQYF
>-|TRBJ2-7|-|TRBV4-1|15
TGCGCCAGCAGCCAAGATCGGTACAGCATCTACGAGCAGTACTTC
CASSQDRYSIYEQYF
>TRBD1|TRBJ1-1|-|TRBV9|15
TGTGCCAGCAGCGCGGAAGACAGGGGCGGAATTGAAGCTTTCTTT
CASSAEDRGGIEAFF
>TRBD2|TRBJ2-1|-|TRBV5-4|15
TGTGCCAGCAGCTTGGGTAGCGGGAGGCTAGATGAGCAGTTCTTC
CASSLGSGRLDEQFF
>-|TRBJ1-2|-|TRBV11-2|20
TGTGCCAGCAGCTTAGATCTTATTTCTGGGGCGTCGCAAGGGAACTATGGCTACACCTTC
CASSLDLISGASQGNYGYTF
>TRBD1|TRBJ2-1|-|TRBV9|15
TGTGCCAGCAGCGTAGGGACAGGGGGCTTCAATGAGCAGTTCTTC
CASSVGTGGFNEQFF